This TCR beta chain was captured by sequencing in a study of shared clonotypes between healthy human individuals. Data came from immunoSEQ multiplex PCR; TCRdb stores just in-frame clones and leaves some out. Found here are 2.5 million or so clones, around nine tenths of them singletons; the top ten hold 0.11% to 0.15%. Trimming cost V 4 bases and J 7 bases; bases outside gene matches: 13. This CDR3 region has 16 residues. From germline, CDR1 is SGHDN and CDR2 FVKESK. The source material was naive CD4+ T cells sorted from blood. Subset: CD45RA+ positively selected. V usage is TRBV14 and J usage is TRBJ2-7; 10 bases are shared with TRBD1. The clonotype was recovered from a man aged 18 to 30 in good health. As DNA, the CDR3 is TGTGCCAGCAGCCCGCCCTGGGGACAGGGGACGGGGGAGCAGTACTTC. This encodes CASSPPWGQGTGEQYF.